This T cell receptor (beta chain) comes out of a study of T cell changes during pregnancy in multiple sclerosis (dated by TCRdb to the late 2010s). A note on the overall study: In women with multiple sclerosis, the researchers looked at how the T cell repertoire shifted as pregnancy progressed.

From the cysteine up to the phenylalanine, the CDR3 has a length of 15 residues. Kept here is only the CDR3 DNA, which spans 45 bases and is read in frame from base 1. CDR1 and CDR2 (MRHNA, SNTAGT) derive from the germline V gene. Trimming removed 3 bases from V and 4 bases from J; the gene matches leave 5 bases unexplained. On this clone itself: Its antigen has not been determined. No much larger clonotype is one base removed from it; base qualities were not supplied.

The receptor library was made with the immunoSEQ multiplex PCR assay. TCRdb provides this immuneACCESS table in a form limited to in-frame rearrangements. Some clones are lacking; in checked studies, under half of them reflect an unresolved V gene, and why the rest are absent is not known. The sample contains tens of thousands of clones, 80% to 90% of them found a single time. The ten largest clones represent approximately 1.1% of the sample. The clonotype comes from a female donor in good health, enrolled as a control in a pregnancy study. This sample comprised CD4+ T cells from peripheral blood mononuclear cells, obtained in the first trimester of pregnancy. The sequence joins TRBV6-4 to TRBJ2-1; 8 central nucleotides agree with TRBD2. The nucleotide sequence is TGTGCCAGCAGTGAGGGCGGCGGGGGGTACAATGAGCAGTTCTTC. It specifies CASSEGGGGYNEQFF.